Listed here are 12 T cell receptor beta chains from one sample, sequenced in a study of blood T cell repertoires in COVID-19. This table comes from immunoSEQ multiplex PCR, and its TCRdb copy is limited to in-frame clones, with some not included. The table includes 150,000 to 200,000 clones, 80% detected once. Sequenced: PBMCs or T cells enriched from blood (not recorded which). Receptor source: a man aged 60 to 75 who had been exposed to COVID-19.

The V gene is TRBV6-1, the J gene TRBJ1-2; perhaps TRBD1 as D (5 bases). V gave up 0 bases and J gave up 8 bases, with 7 bases separating them. This CDR3 comprises 12 residues. Germline V gene data show CDR1 as MNHNS and CDR2 as SASEGT. The CDR3 DNA sequence: TGTGCCAGCAGTGAAGCCAGGGTCGGCTACACCTTC. Translation: CASSEARVGYTF.

The rearrangement joins TRBV29-1 to TRBJ1-2; D is undetermined. The CDR3 sequence is 13 residues long. CDR1 and CDR2 (germline): SQVTM, ANQGSEA. The ends were cut back, 4 bases at V and 4 bases at J, with 13 bases in the middle. The CDR3 nucleotides read TGCAGCGTTGTGGGCGGTGGGAGCTATGGCTACACCTTC. This codes for CSVVGGGSYGYTF.

This chain connects TRBV2 to TRBJ2-5; tentatively, D is TRBD2 (5 bases). The V gene's germline CDR1 is SNHLY and CDR2 FYNNEI. The CDR3 contains 16 residues. With 7 bases removed from V and 1 base from J, the gap between germline ends came to 19 bases. Written as DNA, the CDR3 is TGTGCCAGCAATCCCATAGTCGGGGTTACCCAAGAGACCCAGTACTTC. Translated, it gives CASNPIVGVTQETQYF.

The chain has TRBV19 and TRBJ2-5, with D possibly being TRBD1 (5 bases). The germline CDR1 and CDR2 sequences are LNHDA and SQIVND (reference sequence). The CDR3 runs to 14 residues. Trimming took off 9 bases at V and 1 base at J, with 15 bases between the two ends. The CDR3 coding sequence is TGTGCCAGCGCCATTCAGGGCCTCCAAGAGACCCAGTACTTC. Protein product: CASAIQGLQETQYF.

V gene TRBV3-1 (or the pseudogene TRBV3-2) combines with J gene TRBJ2-5; a possible D gene is TRBD2 (6 bases). Germline lookup yields CDR1 LGHDT and CDR2 YNNKEL (reference sequence). The V and J ends lost 2 bases and 3 bases respectively, with 16 bases between them. The CDR3 sequence is 16 residues long. CDR3: CASSQLEGRSEETQYF. CDR3 nucleotide sequence: TGTGCCAGCAGCCAACTGGAGGGGCGGTCGGAAGAGACCCAGTACTTC.

The rearrangement links TRBV14 to TRBJ2-3, with D hard to call. Germline-derived CDR1 and CDR2 are SGHDN and FVKESK. V was pared by 0 bases and J by 1 base, with 8 bases between. The CDR3 consists of 15 residues. The CDR3 loop is CASSQDLPRTDTQYF. Written as DNA, the CDR3 is TGTGCCAGCAGCCAAGATCTCCCCCGCACAGATACGCAGTATTTT.

This chain joins TRBV5-1 and TRBJ1-3; no clear D gene. The CDR3 has 15 residues. The V and J ends lost 0 bases and 0 bases respectively, with 7 bases between them. The germline V gene encodes CDR1 SGHRS and CDR2 YFSETQ. The CDR3 DNA reads as TGCGCCAGCAGCTTGGGGGCAGTCTCTGGAAACACCATATATTTT. Encoded protein: CASSLGAVSGNTIYF.

V usage is TRBV2 and J usage is TRBJ1-2, with TRBD1 matching 11 bases. Germline V gene data show CDR1 as SNHLY and CDR2 as FYNNEI. The V segment lost 5 bases and the J segment 7 bases; nucleotides outside the gene matches: 6. The CDR3 spans 14 residues. CDR3 nucleotides: TGTGCCAGCAGTATGGGACAGGGGGTCGGTGGCTACACCTTC. Translating gives CASSMGQGVGGYTF. The full variable domain, in which reference TRBV2 and TRBJ1-2 provide the parts outside the CDR3, is EPEVTQTPSHQVTQMGQEVILRCVPISNHLYFYWYRQILGQKVEFLVSFYNNEISEKSEIFDDQFSVERPDGSNFTLKIRSTKLEDSAMYFCASSMGQGVGGYTFGSGTRLTVV.

This chain connects TRBV6-5 to TRBJ1-2; D is unclear. Trimming took 7 bases from V and 4 from J, leaving 13 bases between them. The CDR3 totals 13 residues. The germline V gene has CDR1 MNHEY and CDR2 SVGAGI. The CDR3 nucleotides are TGTGCCAGCAACCCCGGGTCCGCCTATGGCTACACCTTC. This encodes CASNPGSAYGYTF.

The chain links TRBV28 to TRBJ2-2, with D uncertain. The V gene's germline CDR1 is MDHEN and CDR2 SYDVKM. Deletions cut 1 base from V and 3 bases from J, with 3 bases between. This CDR3 has 13 amino acids. CDR3 nucleotides: TGTGCCAGCAGTTTATTCGACACCGGGGAGCTGTTTTTT. This gives the protein CASSLFDTGELFF.

This clone was counted only a few times. The chain has TRBV27 and TRBJ1-1; D not certain. The CDR3 length is 14 residues. CDR1 is MNHEY, CDR2 SMNVEV, per germline (reference sequence). Trimming left V 3 bases short and J 4 bases short, with 12 bases between. The CDR3 sequence: CASSFGPAGTEAFF. CDR3 DNA sequence: TGTGCCAGCAGTTTTGGGCCAGCAGGCACTGAAGCTTTCTTT.

V gene TRBV12-5 combines with J gene TRBJ2-2; no definite D call. CDR1 is LGHNT, CDR2 FRNRAP, per germline. Trimming shortened V by 7 bases and J by 1 base, and 13 bases separated the two germline ends. The CDR3 consists of 15 residues. The DNA of the CDR3 is TGTGCTAGTGCCCCCGTTGTCCTGAACACCGGGGAGCTGTTTTTT. Translating gives CASAPVVLNTGELFF.